This TCR beta chain came from a study of regulatory T cells in long-lasting Graves disease. Points from the study as a whole: Analysis covered peripheral blood alone, not thyroid tissue. Persistent patients had more shared public clonotypes (fewer than 3,000) than new patients (approximately 920).

Many counts were recorded for this clonotype. Its antigen is not known. As for time point: persistent/refractory GD, antithyroid drugs over 5 years with positive TRAb. RNA isolated from PBMCs was used to make the TCR library. Patient provenance is recorded as an endocrinology department in Xi'an, China. The CDR3 extends over 13 amino acids. V lost 7 bases and J lost 4; bases outside the gene matches: 5. Germline V gene sequence: CDR1 MNHNS, CDR2 SASEGT. Building the TCR beta libraries relied on iRepertoire HTBI primers, and CDR3 regions underwent Arm-PCR. Each CDR3 protein gets one entry after TCRdb re-called the multiplex PCR reads with MiXCR. The top ten hold more than 13% of the sample, which has hundreds of thousands of distinct CDR3 sequences, around a fifth seen once.

Sequenced here: peripheral blood mononuclear cells (PBMCs), sampled when the disease was refractory, from a patient treated with antithyroid drugs. The rearrangement uses TRBV6-1 and TRBJ1-2; 8 bases align to TRBD1. This TCR derives from a female donor with Graves disease. The CDR3 coding sequence is TGTGCCAGCACAGGGACAGGCGTCTATGGCTACACCTTC. The encoded protein is CASTGTGVYGYTF.